This T cell receptor beta chain stems from a study of blood T cell repertoires in COVID-19. On the study more broadly: Acute-phase and convalescent COVID-19 samples originated in the United States, Italy and Spain.

Some clones are missing from TCRdb's copy, which holds only in-frame ones; the method was immunoSEQ multiplex PCR. The table includes 50,000 to 75,000 clones, around 82% detected once. This CDR3 comprises 11 residues. The germline V gene encodes CDR1 SGHRS and CDR2 YFSETQ. V was cut by 2 bases and J by 6 bases, with 4 bases left in between. This sequence was found in a man aged 60 to 75 with COVID-19, enrolled during active disease. V is TRBV5-1 and J is TRBJ2-3, with no clear D. The sample taken for sequencing was peripheral blood. The CDR3 protein is CASSLADTQYF. The CDR3 DNA follows: TGCGCCAGCAGCTTAGCCGATACGCAGTATTTT.